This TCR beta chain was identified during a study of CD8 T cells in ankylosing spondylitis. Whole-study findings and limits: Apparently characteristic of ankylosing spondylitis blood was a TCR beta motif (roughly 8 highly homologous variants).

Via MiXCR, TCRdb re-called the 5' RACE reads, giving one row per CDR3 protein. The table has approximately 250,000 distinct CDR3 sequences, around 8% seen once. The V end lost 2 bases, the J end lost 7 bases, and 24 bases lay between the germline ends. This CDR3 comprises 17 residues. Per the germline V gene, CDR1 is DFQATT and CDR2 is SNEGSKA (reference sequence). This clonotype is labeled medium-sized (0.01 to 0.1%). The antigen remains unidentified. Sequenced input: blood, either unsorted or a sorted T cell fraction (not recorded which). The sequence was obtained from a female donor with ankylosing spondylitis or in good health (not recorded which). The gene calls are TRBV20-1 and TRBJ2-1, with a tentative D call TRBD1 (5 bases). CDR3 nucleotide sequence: TGCAGTGCTAGACGAACCCTGACAGTCCTAAAGGTGAATGAGCAGTTCTTC. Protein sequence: CSARRTLTVLKVNEQFF.